This T cell receptor (beta chain) was identified during a study of cytomegalovirus exposure and HLA in healthy donors. Overall study results and limits: The study labeled fewer than 200 TCR beta chains cytomegalovirus-associated. While the bulk of TCR sequences proved rare, some public TCRs turned up in many donors. The tendency of first-cohort TCR clusters to co-occur in the roughly 120 validation repertoires was the finding of a later analysis.

The CDR3 contains 14 residues. The germline V gene encodes CDR1 SGHKS and CDR2 YYEKEE (reference sequence). V shed 0 bases and J shed 2 bases, with 9 bases lying between them. Turning to this clone: No antigen is known for it.

Generated by immunoSEQ multiplex PCR, the TCRdb table keeps only in-frame clones and is missing some. The sample lists over 150,000 clones, 89% occurring once. Sequenced material: PBMCs. This TCR was sampled from a man aged 18 to 29 in good health and CMV-seropositive. V usage is TRBV5-5 and J usage is TRBJ2-7; possible D gene TRBD1, 6 bases. The CDR3 spells CASSLEGDTYEQYF. CDR3 bases: TGTGCCAGCAGCTTGGAAGGGGACACCTACGAGCAGTACTTC.